This T cell receptor (beta chain) was captured by sequencing in a study of PD-1 blockade in mismatch repair-deficient tumors. Study summary: Patients had about a dozen mismatch repair-deficient cancer types, all previously treated and progressing.

PCR or immunohistochemistry showed mismatch repair deficiency in every enrolled patient. Three pembrolizumab responders had their TCRs sequenced. About this clone: Antigen: not known.

J was trimmed by 4 bases and V by 6 bases; bases with no gene match: 8. Per the germline V gene, CDR1 is LNHDA and CDR2 is SQIVND (reference sequence). The CDR3 runs to 16 residues. Sequenced by immunoSEQ multiplex PCR; TCRdb stores in-frame clones only, minus some. Of 35,000 to 40,000 clones detected, 70% to 80% appear once; the ten largest clones hold approximately 22%. General study results and limits: Tumor-resident clones, often undetectable pretreatment in blood, expanded then contracted after pembrolizumab.

The source was peripheral blood, collected 4 weeks after starting pembrolizumab. The sequence derives from an adult with mismatch repair-deficient cancer. This chain connects TRBV19 to TRBJ2-1; 11 nucleotides line up with TRBD2. The CDR3 spells CASSKGTSGFYNEQFF. The CDR3 DNA follows: TGTGCCAGTAGCAAGGGGACTAGCGGATTTTACAATGAGCAGTTCTTC.